A single sample is the source of the 23 T cell receptor beta chains below, sequenced in a study of blood T cell repertoires in COVID-19. The method was immunoSEQ multiplex PCR; TCRdb's version includes in-frame clones alone and lacks a portion of them. The sample records tens of thousands of clones, around 75% being singletons. Input material: peripheral blood. The receptors derive from an elderly man with acute or convalescent COVID-19.

J is TRBJ1-2 and V is TRBV28, with unresolved D. CDR1 and CDR2 (germline): MDHEN, SYDVKM. This CDR3 contains 13 residues. Trimming cost V 3 bases and J 4 bases, with 9 bases left between them. The CDR3 nucleotides are TGTGCCAGCAGTTTTAGACAACCCTATGGCTACACCTTC. This translates into CASSFRQPYGYTF.

The J gene is TRBJ1-1, the V gene TRBV7-9, with D perhaps TRBD1 (5 bases). V was clipped by 5 bases and J by 2 bases, with 15 bases between them. Per the germline V gene, CDR1 is SEHNR and CDR2 is FQNEAQ (reference sequence). This CDR3 region has 15 residues. DNA of the CDR3: TGTGCCAGCAGCGCAATGGGGCAGGTTAACACTGAAGCTTTCTTT. It translates to CASSAMGQVNTEAFF.

The chain employs TRBV9 and TRBJ1-2; D not resolved. V was cut by 0 bases and J by 0 bases, with 9 bases left in between. The CDR3 totals 15 residues. The germline V gene encodes CDR1 SGDLS and CDR2 YYNGEE. CDR3 nucleotide sequence: TGTGCCAGCAGCGTAGTCCCGAGCCCTAACTATGGCTACACCTTC. Translation: CASSVVPSPNYGYTF.

The chain combines TRBV19 with TRBJ2-4, with 8 bases aligning to TRBD1. The CDR3 has 14 residues. CDR1 is LNHDA, CDR2 SQIVND, per germline (reference sequence). The trim removed 3 bases at V and 7 bases at J, leaving 5 bases unmatched. CDR3 nucleotides: TGTGCCAGTAGTATCGGCAGGGGGCCCAACATTCAGTACTTC. It specifies CASSIGRGPNIQYF.

This clone showed up just a few times. This chain uses TRBV27 with TRBJ2-1; 10 bases are shared with TRBD1. Germline assignment: CDR1 MNHEY and CDR2 SMNVEV (reference sequence). This CDR3 is 14 amino acids long. Trimming cost V 6 bases and J 6 bases; bases outside gene matches: 5. In DNA, the CDR3 is TGTGCCAGCAGCAGGACAGGGGGTGGCAATGAGCAGTTCTTC. As protein: CASSRTGGGNEQFF.

This CDR3 is CASSYGGLNTEAFF. In DNA form, the CDR3 reads TGTGCCAGCAGTTATGGCGGATTGAACACTGAAGCTTTCTTT. The chain carries TRBV6-5 and TRBJ1-1; no firm D call. The germline V and J ends were trimmed by 3 bases and 0 bases, with 8 bases remaining between them. The CDR3 sequence is 14 residues long. The germline CDR1 and CDR2 sequences are MNHEY and SVGAGI.

The rearrangement joins TRBV2 to TRBJ2-4; perhaps TRBD2 as D (6 bases). The CDR3 spans 12 residues. From germline, CDR1 is SNHLY and CDR2 FYNNEI. The V and J ends lost 7 bases and 8 bases respectively, with 12 bases between them. The chain's CDR3 is CASMLGGDIQYF. CDR3 DNA: TGTGCCAGCATGCTCGGAGGGGACATTCAGTACTTC.

This chain connects TRBV28 to TRBJ2-3; 10 bases map to TRBD2. The V segment lost 6 bases and the J segment 1 base; nucleotides outside the gene matches: 4. Per the germline V gene, CDR1 is MDHEN and CDR2 is SYDVKM. The CDR3 contains 15 residues. The CDR3, as DNA: TGTGCCAGCAGGGGACTAGCGCCGGGCACAGATACGCAGTATTTT. This encodes CASRGLAPGTDTQYF. The entire variable domain, with the rest obtained from reference TRBV28 and TRBJ2-3, is as follows: DVKVTQSSRYLVKRTGEKVFLECVQDMDHENMFWYRQDPGLGLRLIYFSYDVKMKEKGDIPEGYSVSREKKERFSLILESASTNQTSMYLCASRGLAPGTDTQYFGPGTRLTVL.

The chain combines TRBV4-3 with TRBJ2-6, with 10 positions matching TRBD2. The V gene end was trimmed by 1 base and the J gene end by 0 bases; junction bases not matched to a gene: 0. CDR1 is LGHNA, CDR2 YSLEER, per germline. This CDR3 is built from 17 residues. The CDR3 reads CASSQASGSSGANVLTF. CDR3 nucleotide sequence: TGCGCCAGCAGCCAAGCTAGCGGGAGCTCTGGGGCCAACGTCCTGACTTTC.

The V and J genes are TRBV7-8 and TRBJ2-2, with TRBD1 as a possible D gene (5 bases). Deletions cut 0 bases from V and 1 base from J, with 6 bases between. The CDR3 covers 15 residues. Germline V gene sequence: CDR1 SGHVS, CDR2 FQNEAQ. Here the CDR3 DNA reads TGTGCCAGCAGCTTAGCTCAGGGGAACACCGGGGAGCTGTTTTTT. As protein: CASSLAQGNTGELFF.

The chain couples TRBV18 to TRBJ1-1; D is perhaps TRBD1 (5 bases). V gave up 2 bases and J gave up 7 bases, with 23 bases separating them. CDR1 and CDR2 from the germline V gene are KGHSH and LQKENI. The CDR3 runs to 17 residues. CDR3 region: CASSPSVAGQGADEAFF. CDR3 DNA: TGTGCCAGCTCACCATCTGTGGCGGGGCAGGGTGCGGATGAAGCTTTCTTT. Full variable domain (missing parts from reference TRBV18 and TRBJ1-1): NAGVMQNPRHLVRRRGQEARLRCSPMKGHSHVYWYRQLPEEGLKFMVYLQKENIIDESGMPKERFSAEFPKEGPSILRIQQVVRGDSAAYFCASSPSVAGQGADEAFFGQGTRLTVV.

J is TRBJ2-2 and V is TRBV25-1; D may be TRBD2 (6 bases). Deletions cut 6 bases from V and 2 bases from J, with 7 bases between. The CDR3 length is 13 residues. The V gene's germline CDR1 is MGHDK and CDR2 SYGVNS. The CDR3, as DNA: TGTGCCAGCAGGGGACTTAACACCGGGGAGCTGTTTTTT. Residues: CASRGLNTGELFF.

The V and J genes are TRBV7-9 and TRBJ2-7; D unresolved. CDR1 is SEHNR and CDR2 is FQNEAQ in the germline V gene (reference sequence). V was pared by 2 bases and J by 5 bases, with 10 bases between. The CDR3 totals 13 residues. In nucleotides, the CDR3 is TGTGCCAGCAGCTTAACCCGGCAGGACGAGCAGTACTTC. The encoded protein is CASSLTRQDEQYF. Drawing the rest from reference TRBV7-9 and TRBJ2-7, the complete variable domain is DTGVSQNPRHKITKRGQNVTFRCDPISEHNRLYWYRQTLGQGPEFLTYFQNEAQLEKSRLLSDRFSAERPKGSFSTLEIQRTEQGDSAMYLCASSLTRQDEQYFGPGTRLTVT.

J is TRBJ1-2 and V is TRBV28; perhaps TRBD1 as D (6 bases). Germline CDR1 is MDHEN and CDR2 is SYDVKM. With 6 bases removed from V and 5 bases from J, the gap between germline ends came to 19 bases. CDR3 size: 15 residues. The CDR3 protein is CASSLLIGGGYGYTF. In nucleotides, the CDR3 is TGTGCCAGCAGCCTGCTGATAGGGGGTGGTTATGGCTACACCTTC.

V and J are TRBV7-2 and TRBJ2-7; weak D call: TRBD2 (6 bases). Germline loops: CDR1 SGHTA, CDR2 FQGNSA. The CDR3 extends over 14 amino acids. V was trimmed by 3 bases and J by 2 bases, leaving 11 bases between them. In nucleotides, the CDR3 is TGTGCCAGCAGCTTTCGGGAGCATACCTACGAGCAGTACTTC. The encoded protein is CASSFREHTYEQYF. The whole variable domain, remainder taken from reference TRBV7-2 and TRBJ2-7, is GAGVSQSPSNKVTEKGKDVELRCDPISGHTALYWYRQSLGQGLEFLIYFQGNSAPDKSGLPSDRFSAERTGGSVSTLTIQRTQQEDSAVYLCASSFREHTYEQYFGPGTRLTVT.

The chain is built from TRBV6-5 and TRBJ2-6; TRBD2 might be the D (6 bases). V lost 6 bases and J 2 bases, leaving 11 bases between the germline ends. The CDR3 is 15 amino acids. The germline CDR1 and CDR2 sequences are MNHEY and SVGAGI. Here the CDR3 reads CASRLARAGANVLTF. CDR3 sequence (DNA): TGTGCCAGCAGACTAGCAAGGGCTGGGGCCAACGTCCTGACTTTC.

This chain connects TRBV28 to TRBJ2-7; 13 bases are shared with TRBD2. The CDR3 covers 15 residues. V lost 8 bases and J lost 7; bases outside the gene matches: 11. Germline V gene lookup returns CDR1 MDHEN and CDR2 SYDVKM. CDR3 nucleotide sequence: TGTGCCAGCCTCCCTGGGACTAGCGGGGTGGGGGAGCAGTACTTC. It codes for CASLPGTSGVGEQYF.

The CDR3 is CASSLLLAGANNEQFF. CDR3 sequence (DNA): TGTGCCAGCAGCCTCCTACTAGCGGGGGCTAACAATGAGCAGTTCTTC. This chain joins TRBV7-2 and TRBJ2-1; 11 bases map to TRBD2. Germline CDR1 SGHTA, CDR2 FQGNSA. This CDR3 comprises 16 residues. Trimming at V came to 5 bases and at J to 5 bases, leaving 8 bases not matched to a gene.

This clone was observed a handful of times. The chain carries TRBV28 and TRBJ2-1; 7 nucleotides line up with TRBD2. In germline, CDR1 is MDHEN, CDR2 SYDVKM. J gave up 4 bases and V 3 bases, and 6 bases lay outside the gene matches. The CDR3 consists of 15 residues. In DNA form, the CDR3 reads TGTGCCAGCAGTTTCAGCGGGACGTCTTACAATGAGCAGTTCTTC. Translating gives CASSFSGTSYNEQFF.

This clone has a handful of counts. The rearrangement links TRBV2 to TRBJ2-3; maybe TRBD1 (5 bases). The length of the CDR3 is 16 residues. Trimming took 7 bases from V and 2 from J, leaving 19 bases between them. Germline V gene sequence: CDR1 SNHLY, CDR2 FYNNEI. This CDR3 is CASKPTRRQTTDTQYF. CDR3 sequence (DNA): TGTGCCAGCAAACCCACGAGGAGACAGACCACAGATACGCAGTATTTT.

This clone appeared a few times. The gene calls are TRBV7-8 and TRBJ1-1, with 8 nucleotides matching TRBD1. The junction had 13 bases not matched to a gene; V was cut back by 4 bases and J by 3 bases. The germline CDR1 and CDR2 sequences are SGHVS and FQNEAQ. CDR3 length equals 17 residues. This CDR3 is CASSSLDRVGLDTEAFF. The CDR3 coding sequence is TGTGCCAGCAGCTCCTTGGACAGGGTTGGTTTGGACACTGAAGCTTTCTTT.

The count of this clone is one. The chain combines TRBV6-2 or TRBV6-3 with TRBJ2-5, with D perhaps matching TRBD2 (7 bases). V lost 2 bases to trimming and J lost 4 bases, with 17 bases between them. Per germline, CDR1 MNHEY and CDR2 SVGEGT. CDR3 length: 16 residues. The CDR3 DNA reads TGTGCCAGCAGTTACGGGCAGGGGAGGGGAGGAGAGACCCAGTACTTC. Amino acid sequence: CASSYGQGRGGETQYF.

The rearrangement uses TRBV24-1 and TRBJ2-3; 7 bases are shared with TRBD1. This CDR3 has 17 residues. J was trimmed by 2 bases and V by 7 bases; bases with no gene match: 14. CDR1 KGHDR and CDR2 SFDVKD come from the germline V gene. CDR3 coding DNA: TGTGCCACCAGCGCCCCGGGAACAGGGGTCCCCACAGATACGCAGTATTTT. Translated, it gives CATSAPGTGVPTDTQYF.